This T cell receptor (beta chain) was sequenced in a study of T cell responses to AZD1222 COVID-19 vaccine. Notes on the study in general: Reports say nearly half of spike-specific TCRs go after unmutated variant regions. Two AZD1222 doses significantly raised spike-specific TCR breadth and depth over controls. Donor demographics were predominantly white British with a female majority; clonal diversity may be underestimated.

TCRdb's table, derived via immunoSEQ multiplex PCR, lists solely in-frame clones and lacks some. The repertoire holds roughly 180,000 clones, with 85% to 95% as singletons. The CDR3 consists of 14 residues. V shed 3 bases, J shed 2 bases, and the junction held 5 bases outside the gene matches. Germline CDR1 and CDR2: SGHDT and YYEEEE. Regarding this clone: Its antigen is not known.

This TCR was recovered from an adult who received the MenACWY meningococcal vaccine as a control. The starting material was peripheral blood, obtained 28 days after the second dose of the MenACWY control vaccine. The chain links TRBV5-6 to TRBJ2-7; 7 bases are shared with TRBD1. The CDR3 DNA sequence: TGTGCCAGCAGCTCAACCGGGACAGCCTACGAGCAGTACTTC. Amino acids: CASSSTGTAYEQYF.